One sample yielded the 17 T cell receptor beta chains listed below, sequenced in a study of T cells in Graves' hyperthyroidism and ophthalmopathy. Amplification of TCR beta CDR3 regions used RNA as the template. Using the HTBI primer set, a first-round RT-PCR was run on the TCR CDR3. TCRdb used MiXCR to reprocess the multiplex PCR reads, holding one entry per CDR3 protein. The sample holds more than 500,000 distinct CDR3 sequences, roughly 50% seen once. Source material: peripheral blood or thyroid tissue (not recorded which). These receptors were obtained from an adult woman with Graves' disease, either hyperthyroidism or ophthalmopathy (not recorded which).

This clonotype was picked up many times. Given a much more abundant clone one base away, this may be a read error. This chain links TRBV7-9 with TRBJ2-7; no clear D gene. Trimming pared 1 base from V and 2 bases from J, leaving 6 bases between. Germline assignment: CDR1 SEHNR and CDR2 FQNEAQ (reference sequence). CDR3 length: 13 amino acids. CDR3 in DNA: TGTGCCAGCAGCTTAGAGGATCCCTACGAGCAGTACTTC. It yields the protein CASSLEDPYEQYF.

This clonotype was seen a few times. The chain couples TRBV5-1 to TRBJ1-4; D is uncertain. V was shortened by 6 bases and J by 4 bases, with 16 bases between the two germline ends. The CDR3 is 15 residues long. Germline CDR1 is SGHRS and CDR2 is YFSETQ. The CDR3 sequence: CASTRLPGYNEKLFF. CDR3 coding DNA: TGCGCCAGCACTAGGCTGCCAGGATATAATGAAAAACTGTTTTTT.

The V and J genes are TRBV15 and TRBJ1-3; 8 nucleotides align to TRBD1. The CDR3 length is 16 residues. The V and J ends lost 5 bases and 1 base, in that order; junction bases with no gene match: 7. Germline V CDR1 and CDR2: LNHNV, YYDKDF (reference sequence). For the CDR3, the DNA is TGTGCCACCAGCGCAGGAGGGACAGGATCTGGAAACACCATATATTTT. Its protein is CATSAGGTGSGNTIYF.

The chain couples TRBV7-3 to TRBJ1-5; D gene uncertain. The length of the CDR3 is 15 residues. CDR1 is SGHTA and CDR2 is FQGTGA in the germline V gene. Trimming left V 5 bases short and J 6 bases short, with 17 bases between. The CDR3 protein is CASSLDTAARQPQHF. CDR3 sequence (DNA): TGTGCCAGCAGCCTGGATACAGCAGCGCGTCAGCCCCAGCATTTT.

This clonotype was picked up many times. Germline is not matched at one junction end, which may reflect a read error. This chain uses TRBV7-8 with TRBJ1-6; D remains unclear. This CDR3 region has 16 residues. CDR1 SGHVS and CDR2 FQNEAQ come from the germline V gene. CDR3 nucleotide sequence: TGTGCCAGCAGCCCGGTCAGTGACTCCAATAATTCACCCCTCCACTTT. Translated: CASSPVSDSNNSPLHF.

This chain joins TRBV7-2 and TRBJ1-5; TRBD1 aligns across 8 bases. The junction had 7 bases not matched to a gene; V was cut back by 5 bases and J by 7 bases. Per the germline V gene, CDR1 is SGHTA and CDR2 is FQGNSA. CDR3 length: 14 residues. CDR3 nucleotides: TGTGCCAGCAGCCCTCACGACAGGGGCCAGCCCCAGCATTTT. It is translated as CASSPHDRGQPQHF.

This chain links TRBV15 with TRBJ1-2; D unresolved. V lost 7 bases and J 2 bases, leaving 14 bases between the germline ends. Germline V CDR1 and CDR2: LNHNV, YYDKDF (reference sequence). The CDR3 spans 14 residues. CDR3 loop: CATISHNANYGYTF. For the CDR3, the DNA is TGTGCCACCATCAGTCATAATGCAAACTATGGCTACACCTTC.

The chain carries TRBV27 and TRBJ1-3; no clear D gene. The germline V gene has CDR1 MNHEY and CDR2 SMNVEV (reference sequence). This CDR3 is 14 amino acids long. The CDR3 DNA follows: TGTCCCGGCAGTTTTGGACGAGCTGCTGGCACCATATATTTT. This translates into CPGSFGRAAGTIYF.

This chain connects TRBV7-9 to TRBJ1-2; TRBD1 is a possible D gene (6 bases). V was shortened by 2 bases and J by 8 bases, with 24 bases between the two germline ends. CDR1 SEHNR and CDR2 FQNEAQ come from the germline V gene (reference sequence). The CDR3 is made up of 17 amino acids. The CDR3 region is CASSLTTNSWRGKGYTF. The CDR3 DNA sequence: TGTGCCAGCAGCTTAACAACGAACTCTTGGAGGGGGAAGGGCTACACCTTC.

The chain carries TRBV5-1 and TRBJ2-7; weak D call: TRBD1 (6 bases). In germline, CDR1 is SGHRS, CDR2 YFSETQ. The CDR3 runs 13 residues. V dropped 1 base and J dropped 5 bases, with 10 bases sitting between them. The CDR3 protein is CASSLTGIDEQYF. The CDR3 DNA is TGCGCCAGCAGCTTGACAGGGATCGACGAGCAGTACTTC.

Details on this clonotype: A single base separates this from a much larger clone, so it may be a read error. The chain joins TRBV2 to TRBJ2-3, with D perhaps matching TRBD2 (5 bases). Germline CDR1 is SNHLY and CDR2 is FYNNEI. CDR3 length: 15 residues. V gave up 7 bases and J gave up 2 bases, with 16 bases separating them. CDR3 protein: CASIQFPGITDTQYF. In DNA, the CDR3 is TGTGCCAGCATTCAGTTTCCGGGAATCACAGATACGCAGTATTTT. The full variable domain, rest sourced from reference TRBV2 and TRBJ2-3, is EPEVTQTPSHQVTQMGQEVILRCVPISNHLYFYWYRQILGQKVEFLVSFYNNEISEKSEIFDDQFSVERPDGSNFTLKIRSTKLEDSAMYFCASIQFPGITDTQYFGPGTRLTVL.

CDR3 loop: CASSAEQGYTEAFF. The DNA for the CDR3 is TGTGCCAGCAGCGCCGAACAGGGTTACACTGAAGCTTTCTTT. The chain recombines TRBV7-6 with TRBJ1-1; TRBD1 might be the D (6 bases). The ends were cut back, 5 bases at V and 3 bases at J, with 13 bases in the middle. Looked up from germline, CDR1 is SGHVS and CDR2 is FNYEAQ. The length of the CDR3 is 14 residues. Full variable domain (rest looked up from reference TRBV7-6 and TRBJ1-1): GAGVSQSPRYKVTKRGQDVALRCDPISGHVSLYWYRQALGQGPEFLTYFNYEAQQDKSGLPNDRFSAERPEGSISTLTIQRTEQRDSAMYRCASSAEQGYTEAFFGQGTRLTVV.

Concerning this clonotype itself: This may arise from a read error, as a much more abundant clone is one base away. V is TRBV7-9 and J is TRBJ2-7, with 8 nucleotides matching TRBD2. Germline values: CDR1 SEHNR, CDR2 FQNEAQ (reference sequence). Germline trimming cut 4 bases from V and 8 bases from J; bases unmatched to any gene: 16. This CDR3 contains 16 residues. CDR3 residues: CASSYSLLRGAKKQYF. CDR3 bases: TGTGCCAGCAGCTATTCACTCCTGCGGGGGGCAAAAAAGCAGTACTTC. Complete variable domain (other parts from reference TRBV7-9 and TRBJ2-7): DTGVSQNPRHKITKRGQNVTFRCDPISEHNRLYWYRQTLGQGPEFLTYFQNEAQLEKSRLLSDRFSAERPKGSFSTLEIQRTEQGDSAMYLCASSYSLLRGAKKQYFGPGTRLTVT.

This clonotype came up many times. The V call is TRBV9, the J call TRBJ1-1, with a possible D match to TRBD1 (5 bases). V was shortened by 4 bases and J by 3 bases, with 13 bases between the two germline ends. Germline V gene sequence: CDR1 SGDLS, CDR2 YYNGEE. CDR3 size: 14 residues. The CDR3 nucleotides read TGTGCCAGCAGCCTAGGGACCGACTACACTGAAGCTTTCTTT. Translated, it gives CASSLGTDYTEAFF.

The chain combines TRBV7-3 with TRBJ2-7; 11 nucleotides align to TRBD2. The J call may be incorrect, as the DNA end agrees better with TRBJ2-1. The CDR3 contains 16 residues. Germline V gene lookup returns CDR1 SGHTA and CDR2 FQGTGA. The CDR3 DNA reads TGTGCCAGCAGCTCAATAGCGGGAGGGCCGGGGGGTGAGCAGTTCTTC. This encodes CASSSIAGGPGGEQFF.

V usage is TRBV6-1 and J usage is TRBJ2-5; TRBD2 matches at 7 bases. Losses at the gene ends were 6 bases for V and 5 bases for J; bases not matched to a gene: 18. The CDR3 is 17 residues long. Germline CDR1 is MNHNS and CDR2 is SASEGT. As DNA, the CDR3 is TGTGCCAGCAGGAAACCGACCGGGGAGGGGATGATGGAGACCCAGTACTTC. As protein: CASRKPTGEGMMETQYF.

There are a few counts of this clonotype. The J gene is TRBJ1-5, the V gene TRBV19, with 9 bases fitting TRBD1. CDR1 and CDR2 from the germline V gene are LNHDA and SQIVND (reference sequence). With 7 bases clipped from V and 0 bases from J, the junction kept 4 bases outside the gene matches. The CDR3 consists of 15 residues. The CDR3 region is CASTRTGDSNQPQHF. CDR3 nucleotides: TGTGCCAGTACCCGGACAGGGGATAGCAATCAGCCCCAGCATTTT.